This is a list of T cell receptor beta chains from one sample in a study of shared clonotypes between healthy human individuals. TCRdb keeps only in-frame clones here, not all; method: immunoSEQ multiplex PCR. The data show about 510,000 clones, with about 96% seen just once and 0.06% held by the top ten. What was sequenced was naive CD4+ T cells sorted from blood. The receptors derive from a woman aged 25-40 years in good health. Each CDR3 is given with its conserved first and last residue. A D gene is named only where the DNA matches it firmly. Clone size is given for some rows only: seen once, a few or many times, or a class if the clone is expanded.

.,TRBV28,TRBJ2-5,.,TGTGCCAGCAGTTTTGGGCATAACTACCAAGAGACCCAGTACTTC,CASSFGHNYQETQYF
.,TRBV19,TRBJ1-5,.,TGTGCCAGTAGACGATTGGAACAGAGCAATCAGCCCCAGCATTTT,CASRRLEQSNQPQHF
TRBD1,TRBV19,TRBJ1-5,.,TGTGCCAGTACCCCTGGACAGGGCAATCAGCCCCAGCATTTT,CASTPGQGNQPQHF
.,TRBV27,TRBJ1-5,few,TGTGCCAGCAGTCAGGGGTCGAGCAATCAGCCCCAGCATTTT,CASSQGSSNQPQHF
.,TRBV11-1,TRBJ2-7,.,TGTGCCAGCAGCCGGGACAATTCCCACGAGCAGTACTTC,CASSRDNSHEQYF
.,TRBV5-4,TRBJ2-5,.,TGTGCCAGCAGCTTGGATAGGGGGGATGAGGAGACCCAGTACTTC,CASSLDRGDEETQYF
TRBD2,TRBV10-3,TRBJ2-7,.,TGTGCCATCAGCCAGACTATAGCGGGGGCCCTATCCTACGAGCAGTACTTC,CAISQTIAGALSYEQYF
.,TRBV6-5,TRBJ1-3,once,TGTGCCAGCAGTTCGACAGGTTCGGGAAACACCATATATTTT,CASSSTGSGNTIYF
.,TRBV7-9,TRBJ1-2,once,TGTGCCAGCAGCTTAGCCGGCTATGGCTACACCTTC,CASSLAGYGYTF
.,TRBV4-1,TRBJ1-4,.,TGCGCCAGCAGCCAAGCCGCAGGGTATGAAAAACTGTTTTTT,CASSQAAGYEKLFF
.,TRBV27,TRBJ2-7,.,TGTGCCAGCAGTTTAAGGGGAGTCTCCTACGAGCAGTACTTC,CASSLRGVSYEQYF
TRBD1,TRBV19,TRBJ2-5,.,TGTGCCAGTAGTGCCCCGCGTTACAGGGGTATCCAAGAGACCCAGTACTTC,CASSAPRYRGIQETQYF
TRBD2,TRBV5-6,TRBJ2-7,.,TGTGCCAGCGGAGTCCTAGCGGAAGACTACGAGCAGTACTTC,CASGVLAEDYEQYF
TRBD2,TRBV28,TRBJ2-5,.,TGTGCCAGTCATACCGGGACTAGCGCCGAGACCCAGTACTTC,CASHTGTSAETQYF
TRBD1,TRBV19,TRBJ2-7,.,TGTGCCAGTAGACCGGGACAGGGTCGATACGAGCAGTACTTC,CASRPGQGRYEQYF
.,TRBV2,TRBJ2-2,.,TGTGCCAGCAGGGGAGGAGGCGGGGAGCTGTTTTTT,CASRGGGGELFF
TRBD2,TRBV28,TRBJ2-1,once,TGTGCCAGCAGTAGAACGACTAGCGGGAACTACAATGAGCAGTTCTTC,CASSRTTSGNYNEQFF
.,TRBV6-1,TRBJ1-4,.,TGTGCCAGCACTGACGGGGTAGGCGAAAAACTGTTTTTT,CASTDGVGEKLFF
.,TRBV28,TRBJ2-7,.,TGTGCCAGCAGGTCCGGGGGAAGCTCCTACGAGCAGTACTTC,CASRSGGSSYEQYF
.,TRBV19,TRBJ2-3,.,TGTGCCACTAGGGGACGGACCACGAACACAGATACGCAGTATTTT,CATRGRTTNTDTQYF
TRBD2,TRBV14,TRBJ2-7,.,TGTGCCAGCAGCCAAGATCGGCTAGCGGGCTCCTACGAGCAGTACTTC,CASSQDRLAGSYEQYF
TRBD1,TRBV18,TRBJ1-5,.,TGTGCCAGCTCAGCCACAGGGGGAGGTCAGCCCCAGCATTTT,CASSATGGGQPQHF
TRBD1,TRBV28,TRBJ1-6,.,TGTGCCAGCAGCAAAGGGGGCCCGGCGTTGTATTCACCCCTCCACTTT,CASSKGGPALYSPLHF
.,TRBV6-5,TRBJ2-6,.,TGTGCCAGCAGTTCTGTCCAAACCTCTGGGGCCAACGTCCTGACTTTC,CASSSVQTSGANVLTF